Listed below are T cell receptor beta chains from one sample, sequenced in a study of cytomegalovirus exposure and HLA in healthy donors. Produced via immunoSEQ multiplex PCR; TCRdb's table is partial and in-frame only. Counted here are about 52,000 clones, 73% occurring once; the ten biggest clones make up about 3%. Input material: PBMCs. The receptors originated from a man in his late teens or twenties in good health and CMV-seronegative. Each CDR3 is given with its conserved first and last residue. A D gene is named only where the DNA matches it firmly. Only some rows state a clone size, as once, few, many or a class for expanded clones.

d_call: TRBD1
j_call: TRBJ2-7
v_call: TRBV5-1
clone_size: NA
cdr3_aa: CASSPRQGNYEQYF
cdr3_nt: TGCGCCAGCAGCCCTCGACAGGGTAACTACGAGCAGTACTTC

d_call: TRBD2
j_call: TRBJ2-1
v_call: TRBV2
clone_size: NA
cdr3_aa: CASSPGTSGRTEQFF
cdr3_nt: TGTGCCAGCAGCCCCGGGACTAGCGGGAGGACTGAGCAGTTCTTC

d_call: NA
j_call: TRBJ1-2
v_call: TRBV6-5
clone_size: NA
cdr3_aa: CASSMTGQTNYGYTF
cdr3_nt: TGTGCCAGCAGCATGACAGGCCAAACTAACTATGGCTACACCTTC

d_call: TRBD2
j_call: TRBJ2-7
v_call: TRBV18
clone_size: NA
cdr3_aa: CASSPRIGTSGYEQYF
cdr3_nt: TGTGCCAGCTCACCACGGATAGGGACTAGCGGTTACGAGCAGTACTTC

d_call: TRBD1
j_call: TRBJ2-1
v_call: TRBV30
clone_size: NA
cdr3_aa: CAWSPGTGDEQFF
cdr3_nt: TGTGCCTGGAGTCCCGGGACAGGGGATGAGCAGTTCTTC

d_call: NA
j_call: TRBJ2-2
v_call: TRBV5-1
clone_size: NA
cdr3_aa: CASSLAGMVAGELFF
cdr3_nt: TGCGCCAGCAGCTTGGCCGGTATGGTAGCCGGGGAGCTGTTTTTT

d_call: TRBD1
j_call: TRBJ2-5
v_call: TRBV7-2
clone_size: NA
cdr3_aa: CASSFDRGGPETQYF
cdr3_nt: TGTGCCAGCAGCTTCGACAGGGGTGGACCAGAGACCCAGTACTTC

d_call: NA
j_call: TRBJ2-7
v_call: TRBV19
clone_size: few
cdr3_aa: CASSEGNEQYF
cdr3_nt: TGTGCCAGTAGTGAGGGAAACGAGCAGTACTTC

d_call: NA
j_call: TRBJ2-7
v_call: TRBV19
clone_size: NA
cdr3_aa: CASSSGAYEQYF
cdr3_nt: TGTGCCAGTAGTTCCGGAGCCTACGAGCAGTACTTC

d_call: TRBD1
j_call: TRBJ2-7
v_call: TRBV10-1
clone_size: NA
cdr3_aa: CASSEAQGAGEQYF
cdr3_nt: TGCGCCAGCAGTGAAGCCCAGGGGGCGGGAGAGCAGTACTTC

d_call: NA
j_call: TRBJ1-3
v_call: TRBV5-1
clone_size: NA
cdr3_aa: CASSLGETGNTIYF
cdr3_nt: TGCGCCAGCAGCCTCGGAGAAACTGGAAACACCATATATTTT

d_call: NA
j_call: TRBJ1-5
v_call: TRBV5-4
clone_size: NA
cdr3_aa: CASRTWGGDQPQHF
cdr3_nt: TGTGCCAGCAGAACGTGGGGGGGTGATCAGCCCCAGCATTTT

d_call: TRBD1
j_call: TRBJ1-2
v_call: TRBV7-9
clone_size: NA
cdr3_aa: CASSSHGQGEKGYTF
cdr3_nt: TGTGCCAGCAGCTCCCACGGACAGGGGGAGAAAGGCTACACCTTC

d_call: TRBD2
j_call: TRBJ2-2
v_call: TRBV4-3
clone_size: NA
cdr3_aa: CASSQERLAGVSSGELFF
cdr3_nt: TGCGCCAGCAGCCAAGAACGGCTAGCGGGAGTATCGTCCGGGGAGCTGTTTTTT

d_call: NA
j_call: TRBJ1-2
v_call: TRBV28
clone_size: NA
cdr3_aa: CASSRHSNYGYTF
cdr3_nt: TGTGCCAGCAGTCGGCACAGTAACTATGGCTACACCTTC

d_call: TRBD1
j_call: TRBJ1-5
v_call: TRBV7-2
clone_size: NA
cdr3_aa: CASRRQGSNQPQHF
cdr3_nt: TGTGCCAGCAGACGACAGGGCAGCAATCAGCCCCAGCATTTT

d_call: NA
j_call: TRBJ1-2
v_call: TRBV29-1
clone_size: NA
cdr3_aa: CSVEGDMGRDPYGYTF
cdr3_nt: TGCAGCGTTGAAGGGGACATGGGGAGGGATCCCTATGGCTACACCTTC

d_call: NA
j_call: TRBJ1-1
v_call: TRBV9
clone_size: NA
cdr3_aa: CASSVGGSGTEAFF
cdr3_nt: TGTGCCAGCAGCGTAGGAGGGAGCGGCACTGAAGCTTTCTTT

d_call: TRBD1
j_call: TRBJ1-5
v_call: TRBV7-2
clone_size: NA
cdr3_aa: CASSLGSAGGTYQPQHF
cdr3_nt: TGTGCCAGCAGCTTAGGCAGCGCAGGGGGGACCTATCAGCCCCAGCATTTT

d_call: TRBD2
j_call: TRBJ2-1
v_call: TRBV7-8
clone_size: NA
cdr3_aa: CASSLAASPSGNEQFF
cdr3_nt: TGTGCCAGCAGCTTAGCGGCGTCCCCTAGCGGCAATGAGCAGTTCTTC

d_call: NA
j_call: TRBJ1-6
v_call: TRBV6-5
clone_size: NA
cdr3_aa: CASSYWQGNSPLHF
cdr3_nt: TGTGCCAGCAGTTACTGGCAGGGGAATTCACCCCTCCACTTT

d_call: NA
j_call: TRBJ1-1
v_call: TRBV7-2
clone_size: NA
cdr3_aa: CASSLTGKEAEAFF
cdr3_nt: TGTGCCAGCAGCTTAACAGGGAAGGAGGCCGAAGCTTTCTTT